What follows is one T cell receptor (beta chain) and its context. Its antigen remains unidentified. The sample comes from a study of tumour-infiltrating T cells in Burkitt lymphoma. In the study overall: All epidemiological Burkitt lymphoma subtypes were represented in the cohort. Overall and progression-free survival were predicted by productive clonality.

Regarding the study as a whole: Several public clonotypes were shared across many Burkitt lymphoma patients.

Clones were read by immunoSEQ multiplex PCR, and TCRdb kept only the in-frame ones, dropping some. Of over 1,000 clones listed, roughly a third are singletons. The germline CDR1 and CDR2 sequences are LGHNA and YSLEER. The ends lost 5 bases at V and 4 bases at J; junction bases unmatched: 3. This CDR3 region has 14 residues. Sequenced input: tumor tissue. The receptor was derived from a human donor with Burkitt lymphoma. The chain carries TRBV4-3 and TRBJ1-5, with 9 nucleotides matching TRBD1. CDR3 coding DNA: TGCGCCAGCAGCACCGGGACAGGGAATCAGCCCCAGCATTTT. Amino acids: CASSTGTGNQPQHF.